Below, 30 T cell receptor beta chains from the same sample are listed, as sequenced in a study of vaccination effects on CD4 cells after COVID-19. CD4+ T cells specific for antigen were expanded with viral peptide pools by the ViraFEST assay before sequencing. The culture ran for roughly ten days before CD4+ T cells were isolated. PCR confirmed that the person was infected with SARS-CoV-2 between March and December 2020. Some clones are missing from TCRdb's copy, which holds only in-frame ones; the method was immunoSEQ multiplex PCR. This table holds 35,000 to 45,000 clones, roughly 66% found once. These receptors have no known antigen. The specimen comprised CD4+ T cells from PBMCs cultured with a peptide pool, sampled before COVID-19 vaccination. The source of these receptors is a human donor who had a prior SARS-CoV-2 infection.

CDR3 coding DNA: TGTGCCAGCAGTTCACCGGGGTTGAAGAGCTACACCTTC. Translation: CASSSPGLKSYTF. V and J are TRBV6-5 and TRBJ1-2; D is unclear. V gave up 4 bases and J gave up 9 bases, with 15 bases separating them. The CDR3 loop spans 13 amino acids. Looked up from germline, CDR1 is MNHEY and CDR2 is SVGAGI.

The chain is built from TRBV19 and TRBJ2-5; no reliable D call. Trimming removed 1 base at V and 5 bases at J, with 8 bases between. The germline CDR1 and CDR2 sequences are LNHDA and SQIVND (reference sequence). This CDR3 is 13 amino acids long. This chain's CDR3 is CASSIGSGETQYF. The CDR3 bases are TGTGCCAGTAGTATAGGTAGTGGTGAGACCCAGTACTTC.

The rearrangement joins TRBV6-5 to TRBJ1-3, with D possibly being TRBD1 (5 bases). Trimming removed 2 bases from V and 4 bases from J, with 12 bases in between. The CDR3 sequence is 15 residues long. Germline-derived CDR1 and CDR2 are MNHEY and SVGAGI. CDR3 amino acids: CASSYARGAGNTIYF. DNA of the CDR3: TGTGCCAGCAGTTACGCAAGGGGTGCCGGAAACACCATATATTTT.

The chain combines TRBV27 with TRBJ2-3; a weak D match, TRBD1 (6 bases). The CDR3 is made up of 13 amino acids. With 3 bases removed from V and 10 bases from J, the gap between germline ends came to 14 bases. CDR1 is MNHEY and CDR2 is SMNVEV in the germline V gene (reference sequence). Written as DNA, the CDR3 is TGTGCCAGCAGTTTGGGACACGGGGTTGCGCAGTATTTT. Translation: CASSLGHGVAQYF.

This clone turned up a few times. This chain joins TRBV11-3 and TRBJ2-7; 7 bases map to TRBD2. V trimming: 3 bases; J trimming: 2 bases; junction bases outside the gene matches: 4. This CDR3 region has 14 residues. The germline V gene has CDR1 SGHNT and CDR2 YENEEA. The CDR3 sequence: CASSFQGLAYEQYF. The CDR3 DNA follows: TGTGCCAGCAGCTTCCAAGGACTAGCCTACGAGCAGTACTTC.

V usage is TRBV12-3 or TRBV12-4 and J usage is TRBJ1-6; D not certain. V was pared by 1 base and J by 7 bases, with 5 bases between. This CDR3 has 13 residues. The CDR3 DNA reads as TGTGCCAGCAGTTTAGGAGGGAATTCACCCCTCCACTTT. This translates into CASSLGGNSPLHF.

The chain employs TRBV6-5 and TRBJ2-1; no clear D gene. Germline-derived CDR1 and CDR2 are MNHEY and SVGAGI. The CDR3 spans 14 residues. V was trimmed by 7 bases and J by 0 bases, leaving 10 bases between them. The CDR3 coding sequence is TGTGCCAGCACCACAATCAGCTCCTACAATGAGCAGTTCTTC. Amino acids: CASTTISSYNEQFF.

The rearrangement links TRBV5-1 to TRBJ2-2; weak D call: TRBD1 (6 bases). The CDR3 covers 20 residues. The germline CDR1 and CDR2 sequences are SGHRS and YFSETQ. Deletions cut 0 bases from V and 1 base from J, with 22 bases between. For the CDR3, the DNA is TGCGCCAGCAGCTTGGCCACCATACCTACAGGGCCCCTGAACACCGGGGAGCTGTTTTTT. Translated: CASSLATIPTGPLNTGELFF.

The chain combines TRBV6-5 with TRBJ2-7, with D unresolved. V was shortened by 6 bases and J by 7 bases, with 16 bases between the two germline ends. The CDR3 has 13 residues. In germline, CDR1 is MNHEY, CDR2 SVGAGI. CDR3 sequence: CASSLSTFREQYF. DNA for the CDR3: TGTGCCAGCAGCCTGTCCACGTTCAGGGAGCAGTACTTC.

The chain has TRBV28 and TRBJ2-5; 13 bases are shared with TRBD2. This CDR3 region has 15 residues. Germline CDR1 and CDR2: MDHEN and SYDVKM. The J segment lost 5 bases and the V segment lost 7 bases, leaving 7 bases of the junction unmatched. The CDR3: CASTNGLAGVETQYF. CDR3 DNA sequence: TGTGCCAGCACCAACGGACTAGCGGGAGTGGAGACCCAGTACTTC. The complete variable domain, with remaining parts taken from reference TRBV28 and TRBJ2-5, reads DVKVTQSSRYLVKRTGEKVFLECVQDMDHENMFWYRQDPGLGLRLIYFSYDVKMKEKGDIPEGYSVSREKKERFSLILESASTNQTSMYLCASTNGLAGVETQYFGPGTRLLVL.

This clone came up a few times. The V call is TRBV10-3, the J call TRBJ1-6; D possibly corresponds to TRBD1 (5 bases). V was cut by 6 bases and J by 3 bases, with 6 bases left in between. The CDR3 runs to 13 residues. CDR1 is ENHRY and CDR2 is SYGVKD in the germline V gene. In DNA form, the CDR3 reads TGTGCCATCAGGGACAACTATAATTCACCCCTCCACTTT. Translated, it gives CAIRDNYNSPLHF.

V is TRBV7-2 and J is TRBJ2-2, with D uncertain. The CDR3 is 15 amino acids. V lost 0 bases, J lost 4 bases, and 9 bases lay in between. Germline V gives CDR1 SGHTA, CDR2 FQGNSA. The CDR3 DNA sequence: TGTGCCAGCAGCTTAGCGATCGTTTCCACCGGGGAGCTGTTTTTT. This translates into CASSLAIVSTGELFF.

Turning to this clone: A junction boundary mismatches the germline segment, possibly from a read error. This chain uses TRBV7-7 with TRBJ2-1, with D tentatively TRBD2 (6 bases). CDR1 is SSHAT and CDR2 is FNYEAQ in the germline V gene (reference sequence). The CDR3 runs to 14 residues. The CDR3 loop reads CASSPGGAYNEQFF. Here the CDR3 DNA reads TGTGCTAGCAGCCCAGGCGGGGCCTACAATGAGCAGTTCTTC.

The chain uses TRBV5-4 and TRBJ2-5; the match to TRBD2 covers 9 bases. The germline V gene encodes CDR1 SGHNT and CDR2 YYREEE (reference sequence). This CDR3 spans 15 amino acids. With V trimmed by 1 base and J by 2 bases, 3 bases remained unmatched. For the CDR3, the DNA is TGTGCCAGCAGCTTGAGTCTAGCGGGACAAGAGACCCAGTACTTC. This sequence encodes CASSLSLAGQETQYF. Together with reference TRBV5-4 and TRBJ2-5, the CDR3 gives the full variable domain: ETGVTQSPTHLIKTRGQQVTLRCSSQSGHNTVSWYQQALGQGPQFIFQYYREEENGRGNFPPRFSGLQFPNYSSELNVNALELDDSALYLCASSLSLAGQETQYFGPGTRLLVL.

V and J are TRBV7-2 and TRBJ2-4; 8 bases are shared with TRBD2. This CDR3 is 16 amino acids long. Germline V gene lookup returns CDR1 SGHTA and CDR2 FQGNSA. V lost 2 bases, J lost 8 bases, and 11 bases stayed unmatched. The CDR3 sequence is CASSLTFRRREDIQYF. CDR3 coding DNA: TGTGCCAGCAGCTTAACATTCCGTCGGCGGGAGGACATTCAGTACTTC.

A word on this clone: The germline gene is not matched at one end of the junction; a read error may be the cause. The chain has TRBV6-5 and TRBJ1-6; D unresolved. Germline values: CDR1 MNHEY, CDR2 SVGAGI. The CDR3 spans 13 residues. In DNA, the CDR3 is TGTGTCAGCACGATCCTCCCGGGCTCACCCCTCCACTTT. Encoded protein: CVSTILPGSPLHF.

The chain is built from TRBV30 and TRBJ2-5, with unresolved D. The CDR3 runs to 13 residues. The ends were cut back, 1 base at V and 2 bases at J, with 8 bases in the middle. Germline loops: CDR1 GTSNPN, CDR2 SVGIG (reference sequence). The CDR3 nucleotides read TGTGCCTGGAGTGGTGGGCTGCAAGAGACCCAGTACTTC. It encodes CAWSGGLQETQYF.

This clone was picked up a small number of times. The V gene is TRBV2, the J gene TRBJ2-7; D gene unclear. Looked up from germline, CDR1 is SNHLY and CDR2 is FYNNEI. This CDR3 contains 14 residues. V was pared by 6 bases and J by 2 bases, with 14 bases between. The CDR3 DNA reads TGTGCCAGCAGCCCACGAACAGAAACCTACGAGCAGTACTTC. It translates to CASSPRTETYEQYF.

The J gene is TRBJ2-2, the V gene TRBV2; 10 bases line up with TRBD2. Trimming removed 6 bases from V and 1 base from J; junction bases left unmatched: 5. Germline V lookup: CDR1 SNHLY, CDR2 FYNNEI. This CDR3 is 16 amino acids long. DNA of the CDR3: TGTGCCAGCAGGCATCCTAGCGGGAGGAACACCGGGGAGCTGTTTTTT. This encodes CASRHPSGRNTGELFF.

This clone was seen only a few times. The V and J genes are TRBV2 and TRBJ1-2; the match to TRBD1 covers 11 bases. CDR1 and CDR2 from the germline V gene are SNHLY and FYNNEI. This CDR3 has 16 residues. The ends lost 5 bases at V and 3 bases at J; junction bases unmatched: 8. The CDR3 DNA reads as TGTGCCAGCAGTCCTGGACAGGGGGCTTCCCACTATGGCTACACCTTC. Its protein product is CASSPGQGASHYGYTF.

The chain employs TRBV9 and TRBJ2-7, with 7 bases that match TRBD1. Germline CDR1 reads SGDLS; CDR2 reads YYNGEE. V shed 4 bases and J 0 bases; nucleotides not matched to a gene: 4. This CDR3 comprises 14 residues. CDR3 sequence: CASSTRDSSYEQYF. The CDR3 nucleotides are TGTGCCAGCAGCACCCGGGACAGCTCCTACGAGCAGTACTTC.

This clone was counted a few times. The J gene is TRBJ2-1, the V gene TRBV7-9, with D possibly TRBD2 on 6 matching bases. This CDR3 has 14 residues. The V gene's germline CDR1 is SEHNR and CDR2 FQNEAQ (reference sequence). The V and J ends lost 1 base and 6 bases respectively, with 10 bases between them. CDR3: CASSLGGEANEQFF. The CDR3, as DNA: TGTGCCAGCAGCTTAGGGGGGGAAGCCAATGAGCAGTTCTTC.

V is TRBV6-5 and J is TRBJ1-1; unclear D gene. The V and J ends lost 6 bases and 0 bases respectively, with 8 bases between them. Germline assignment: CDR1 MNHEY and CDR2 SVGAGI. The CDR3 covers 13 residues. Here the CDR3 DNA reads TGTGCCAGCAGCAGGATTCTGAACACTGAAGCTTTCTTT. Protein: CASSRILNTEAFF.

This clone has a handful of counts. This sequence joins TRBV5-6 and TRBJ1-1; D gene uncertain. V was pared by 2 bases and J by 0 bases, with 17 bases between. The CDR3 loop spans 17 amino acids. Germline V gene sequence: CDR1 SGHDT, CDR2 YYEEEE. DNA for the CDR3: TGTGCCAGCAGCTTAACTCGCTCTGGGAACCTGAACACTGAAGCTTTCTTT. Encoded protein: CASSLTRSGNLNTEAFF.

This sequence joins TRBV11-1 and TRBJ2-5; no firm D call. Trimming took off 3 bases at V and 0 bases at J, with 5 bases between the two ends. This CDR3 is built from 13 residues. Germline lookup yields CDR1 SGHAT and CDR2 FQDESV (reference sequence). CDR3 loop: CASSFGNQETQYF. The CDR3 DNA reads TGTGCCAGCAGCTTTGGCAACCAAGAGACCCAGTACTTC.

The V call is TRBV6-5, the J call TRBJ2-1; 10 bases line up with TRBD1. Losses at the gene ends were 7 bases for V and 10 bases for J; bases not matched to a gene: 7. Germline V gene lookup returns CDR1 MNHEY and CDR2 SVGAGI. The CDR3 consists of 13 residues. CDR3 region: CASTRQGAWEQFF. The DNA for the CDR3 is TGTGCCAGCACCCGACAGGGGGCTTGGGAGCAGTTCTTC.

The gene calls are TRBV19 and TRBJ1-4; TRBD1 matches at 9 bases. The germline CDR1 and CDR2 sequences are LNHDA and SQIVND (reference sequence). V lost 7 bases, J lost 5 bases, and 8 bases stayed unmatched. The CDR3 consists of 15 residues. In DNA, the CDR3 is TGTGCCAGTAATCCCCCCGGGACAGGGAATGAAAAACTGTTTTTT. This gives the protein CASNPPGTGNEKLFF.

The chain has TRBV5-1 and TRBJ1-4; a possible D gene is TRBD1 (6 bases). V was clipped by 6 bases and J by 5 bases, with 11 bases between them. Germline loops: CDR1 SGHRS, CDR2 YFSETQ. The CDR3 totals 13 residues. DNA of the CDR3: TGCGCCAGCACACAAGGACAGAATGAAAAACTGTTTTTT. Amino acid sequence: CASTQGQNEKLFF.

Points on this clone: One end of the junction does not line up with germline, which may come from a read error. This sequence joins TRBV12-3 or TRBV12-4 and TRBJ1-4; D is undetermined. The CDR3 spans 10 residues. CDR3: CASRGSVVSF. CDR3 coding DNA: TGTGCCAGCAGAGGGTCTGTGGTATCTTTT.

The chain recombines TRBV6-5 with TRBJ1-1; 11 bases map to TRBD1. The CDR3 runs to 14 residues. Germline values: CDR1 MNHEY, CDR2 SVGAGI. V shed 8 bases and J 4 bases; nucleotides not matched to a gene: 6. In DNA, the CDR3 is TGTGCCAGCGACGGGACAGGGGGATCCACTGAAGCTTTCTTT. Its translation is CASDGTGGSTEAFF.